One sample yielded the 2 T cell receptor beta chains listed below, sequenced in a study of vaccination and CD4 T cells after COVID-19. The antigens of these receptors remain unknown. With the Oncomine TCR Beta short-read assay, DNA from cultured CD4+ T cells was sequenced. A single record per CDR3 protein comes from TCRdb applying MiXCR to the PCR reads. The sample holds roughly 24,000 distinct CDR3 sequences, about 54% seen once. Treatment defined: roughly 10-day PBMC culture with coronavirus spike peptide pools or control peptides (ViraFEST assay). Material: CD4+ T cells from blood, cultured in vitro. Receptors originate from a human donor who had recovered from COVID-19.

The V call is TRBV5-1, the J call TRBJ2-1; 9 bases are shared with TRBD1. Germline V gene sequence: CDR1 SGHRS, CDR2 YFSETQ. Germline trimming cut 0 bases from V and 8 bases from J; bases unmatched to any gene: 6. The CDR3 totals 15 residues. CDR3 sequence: CASSLGDGQGHEQFF. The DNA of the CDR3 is TGCGCCAGCAGCTTGGGAGACGGACAGGGGCATGAGCAGTTCTTC.

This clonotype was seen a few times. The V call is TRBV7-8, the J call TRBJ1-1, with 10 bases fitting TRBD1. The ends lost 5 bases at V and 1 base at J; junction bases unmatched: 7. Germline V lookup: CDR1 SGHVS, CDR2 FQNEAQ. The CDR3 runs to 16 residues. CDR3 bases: TGTGCCAGCAGCCGCCGGGACAGGGGATCGAACACTGAAGCTTTCTTT. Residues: CASSRRDRGSNTEAFF.